What follows describes a single T cell receptor beta chain. As yet, its antigen is unknown. The sample originates from a study of cytomegalovirus exposure and HLA in healthy donors. V lost 2 bases and J 0 bases, leaving 7 bases between the germline ends. Germline lookup yields CDR1 ENHRY and CDR2 SYGVKD. This CDR3 is 14 amino acids long. Study-wide points: Across donors, sequencing depth was assumed by presence/absence analyses to be roughly uniform.

A multiplex PCR was run with 60 Vbeta primers and 13 Jbeta primers. Sequenced by immunoSEQ multiplex PCR; TCRdb stores in-frame clones only, minus some. The sample has approximately 200,000 clones, 79% seen once. Healthy donors of bone marrow made up the group. The chain couples TRBV10-3 to TRBJ1-1, with unresolved D. Material for sequencing was PBMCs. The TCR sequence derives from a girl aged 10 to 17 in good health and CMV-seropositive. CDR3 sequence reads: CAISEVIMNTEAFF. The CDR3 nucleotides are TGTGCCATCAGTGAGGTAATAATGAACACTGAAGCTTTCTTT.